The 5 T cell receptor beta chains below all came from one sample that was sequenced in a study of shared clonotypes between healthy human individuals. Sequencing was performed with immunoSEQ multiplex PCR; in TCRdb, only in-frame clones are kept and a portion is missing. The data show about 610,000 clones, roughly 97% seen once. Sequenced sample: naive CD4+ T cells sorted from blood. The subset is: CD45RA+ positively selected. The source of these receptors is a woman between 25 and 40 years old in good health.

V gene TRBV7-2 combines with J gene TRBJ2-3, with TRBD2 identical over 11 bases. CDR1 SGHTA and CDR2 FQGNSA come from the germline V gene. The V segment lost 4 bases and the J segment 0 bases; nucleotides outside the gene matches: 3. There are 16 residues in the CDR3. The CDR3 sequence is CASSWRLAGSTDTQYF. CDR3 nucleotide sequence: TGTGCCAGCAGCTGGAGACTAGCGGGAAGCACAGATACGCAGTATTTT.

The rearrangement uses TRBV15 and TRBJ1-1; no clear D. Germline V gives CDR1 LNHNV, CDR2 YYDKDF (reference sequence). Trimming shortened V by 0 bases and J by 11 bases, and 13 bases separated the two germline ends. The CDR3 spans 13 residues. CDR3 DNA sequence: TGTGCCACCAGCAGAGATCCCCCTTGGGGTGCTTTCTTT. Protein: CATSRDPPWGAFF.

This clone has a single count. This chain joins TRBV27 and TRBJ2-1; 10 nucleotides align to TRBD1. The CDR3 extends over 16 amino acids. Germline assignment: CDR1 MNHEY and CDR2 SMNVEV (reference sequence). V lost 4 bases, J lost 1 base, and 4 bases stayed unmatched. CDR3 protein: CASSSGQGDSYNEQFF. The CDR3 region has the DNA TGTGCCAGCAGTTCAGGACAGGGGGATTCCTACAATGAGCAGTTCTTC.

This clone was recorded only once. V is TRBV11-3 and J is TRBJ2-1, with 7 bases identical to TRBD2. The V and J ends lost 4 bases and 8 bases, in that order; junction bases with no gene match: 11. CDR1 is SGHNT, CDR2 YENEEA, per germline. CDR3 size: 15 residues. The CDR3 protein is CASSSRVAGEDEQFF. The CDR3 coding sequence is TGTGCCAGCAGCTCAAGGGTGGCGGGAGAGGATGAGCAGTTCTTC. The full variable domain, in which reference TRBV11-3 and TRBJ2-1 provide the parts outside the CDR3, is EAGVVQSPRYKIIEKKQPVAFWCNPISGHNTLYWYLQNLGQGPELLIRYENEEAVDDSQLPKDRFSAERLKGVDSTLKIQPAELGDSAVYLCASSSRVAGEDEQFFGPGTRLTVL.

The chain joins TRBV15 to TRBJ2-3, with TRBD2 identical over 9 bases. Germline CDR1 is LNHNV and CDR2 is YYDKDF (reference sequence). Germline trimming cut 1 base from V and 0 bases from J; bases unmatched to any gene: 2. The length of the CDR3 is 16 residues. The CDR3 bases are TGTGCCACCAGCAGAGCTAGCGGGGTGAGCACAGATACGCAGTATTTT. Translated, it gives CATSRASGVSTDTQYF.